This TCR beta chain comes out of a study of blood T cell repertoires in COVID-19. Original data processing: Estimated nucleated cell counts came from reference gene primer amplification. TCRdb's table, derived via immunoSEQ multiplex PCR, lists solely in-frame clones and lacks some. Clone size and V and J calls were adopted from that table, with D and trimming inferred from the DNA. The table includes about 50,000 clones, around 82% detected once. Germline loops: CDR1 MNHEY, CDR2 SMNVEV (reference sequence). CDR3 length: 16 amino acids. Trimming cost V 6 bases and J 1 base, with 18 bases left between them.

V gene TRBV27 combines with J gene TRBJ2-5; a possible D gene is TRBD2 (6 bases). Sequencing input: peripheral blood. The TCR comes from a human donor in a cohort sampled during active COVID-19. CDR3 region: CASRKIPGTFQETQYF. For the CDR3, the DNA is TGTGCCAGCAGAAAGATACCCGGGACTTTCCAAGAGACCCAGTACTTC.